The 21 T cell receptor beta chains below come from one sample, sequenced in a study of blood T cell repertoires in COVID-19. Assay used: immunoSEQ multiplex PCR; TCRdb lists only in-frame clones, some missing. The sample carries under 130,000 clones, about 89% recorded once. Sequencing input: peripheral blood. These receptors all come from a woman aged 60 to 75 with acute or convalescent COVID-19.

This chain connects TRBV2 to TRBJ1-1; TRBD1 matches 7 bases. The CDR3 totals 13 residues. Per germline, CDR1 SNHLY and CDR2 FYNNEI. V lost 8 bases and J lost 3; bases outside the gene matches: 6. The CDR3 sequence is CASHRQGYTEAFF. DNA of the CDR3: TGTGCCAGCCACCGACAGGGATACACTGAAGCTTTCTTT.

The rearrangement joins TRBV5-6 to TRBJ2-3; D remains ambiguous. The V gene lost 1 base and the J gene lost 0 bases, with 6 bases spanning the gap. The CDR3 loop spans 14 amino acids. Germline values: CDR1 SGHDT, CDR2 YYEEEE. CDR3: CASSLPVSTDTQYF. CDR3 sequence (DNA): TGTGCCAGCAGCTTGCCAGTCAGCACAGATACGCAGTATTTT.

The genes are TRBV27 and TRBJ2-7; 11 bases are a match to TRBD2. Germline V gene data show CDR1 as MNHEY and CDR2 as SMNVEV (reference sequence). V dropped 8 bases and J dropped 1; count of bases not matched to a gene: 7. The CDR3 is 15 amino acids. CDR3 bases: TGTGCCAGCCAACCGCTAGCGGGAGGTTCCTACGAGCAGTACGTC. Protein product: CASQPLAGGSYEQYV.

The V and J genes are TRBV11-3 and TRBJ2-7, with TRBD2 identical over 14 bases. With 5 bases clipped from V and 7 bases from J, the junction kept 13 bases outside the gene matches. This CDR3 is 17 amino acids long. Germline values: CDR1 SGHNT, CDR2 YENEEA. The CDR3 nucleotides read TGTGCCAGCAGCCCCTCCGCGGGACTAGCGGGAGCTGGTGAGCAGTACTTC. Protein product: CASSPSAGLAGAGEQYF.

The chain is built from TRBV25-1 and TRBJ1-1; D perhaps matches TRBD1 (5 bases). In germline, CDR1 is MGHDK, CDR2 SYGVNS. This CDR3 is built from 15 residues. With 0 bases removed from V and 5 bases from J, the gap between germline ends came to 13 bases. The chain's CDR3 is CASSEYPDSGTEAFF. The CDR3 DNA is TGTGCCAGCAGTGAATACCCCGACAGCGGGACTGAAGCTTTCTTT.

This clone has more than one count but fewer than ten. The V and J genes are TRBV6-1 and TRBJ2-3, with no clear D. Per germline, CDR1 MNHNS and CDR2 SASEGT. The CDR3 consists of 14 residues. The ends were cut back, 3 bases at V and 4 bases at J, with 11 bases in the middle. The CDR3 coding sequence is TGTGCCAGCAGTGAGGTTAGCAGCGCAGATACGCAGTATTTT. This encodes CASSEVSSADTQYF.

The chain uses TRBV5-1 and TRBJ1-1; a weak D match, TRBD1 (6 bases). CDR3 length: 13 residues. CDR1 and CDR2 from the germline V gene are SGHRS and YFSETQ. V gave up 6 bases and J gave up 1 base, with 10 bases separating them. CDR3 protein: CASTQGPNTEAFF. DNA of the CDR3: TGCGCCAGCACCCAGGGGCCGAACACTGAAGCTTTCTTT. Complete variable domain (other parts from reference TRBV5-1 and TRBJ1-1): KAGVTQTPRYLIKTRGQQVTLSCSPISGHRSVSWYQQTPGQGLQFLFEYFSETQRNKGNFPGRFSGRQFSNSRSEMNVSTLELGDSALYLCASTQGPNTEAFFGQGTRLTVV.

The CDR3 DNA reads TGTGCCAGCAGCGTCACAGGGGGCGTGGGGGAAGAGACCCAGTACTTC. Amino acid sequence: CASSVTGGVGEETQYF. The rearrangement links TRBV7-9 to TRBJ2-5; 9 bases match TRBD1. The germline V gene has CDR1 SEHNR and CDR2 FQNEAQ (reference sequence). The ends lost 5 bases at V and 3 bases at J; junction bases unmatched: 10. The CDR3 is 16 residues long.

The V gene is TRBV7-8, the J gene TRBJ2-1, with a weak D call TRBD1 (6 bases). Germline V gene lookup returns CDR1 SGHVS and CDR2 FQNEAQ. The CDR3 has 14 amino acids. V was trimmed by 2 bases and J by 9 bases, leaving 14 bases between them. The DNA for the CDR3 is TGTGCCAGCAGCTTATTTTCTGGGGGCGTTGAGCAGTTCTTC. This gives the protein CASSLFSGGVEQFF.

Here the CDR3 DNA reads TGTGCCAGCAGCTTAGGAGGAGCCGGGGCCAACGTCCTGACTTTC. This gives the protein CASSLGGAGANVLTF. The chain employs TRBV7-6 and TRBJ2-6; D unresolved. V lost 1 base and J lost 4, with 8 bases in between. Looked up from germline, CDR1 is SGHVS and CDR2 is FNYEAQ. This CDR3 is built from 15 residues.

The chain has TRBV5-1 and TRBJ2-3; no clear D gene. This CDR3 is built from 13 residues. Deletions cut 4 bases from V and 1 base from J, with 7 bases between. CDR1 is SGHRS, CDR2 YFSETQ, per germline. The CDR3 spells CASSQLGTDTQYF. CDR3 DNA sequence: TGCGCCAGCAGCCAGCTAGGCACAGATACGCAGTATTTT.

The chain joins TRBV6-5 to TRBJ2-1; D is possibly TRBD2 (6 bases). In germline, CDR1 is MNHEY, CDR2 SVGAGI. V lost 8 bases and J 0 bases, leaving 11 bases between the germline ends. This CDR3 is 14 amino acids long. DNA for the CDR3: TGTGCCAGCCACCGGGACTCCTCCTACAATGAGCAGTTCTTC. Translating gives CASHRDSSYNEQFF.

CDR3 DNA sequence: TGTGCCAGCAGCGTTCTATTTTTGCAGTTCGAGGGAAAACTGTTTTTT. Its translation is CASSVLFLQFEGKLFF. The V and J genes are TRBV9 and TRBJ1-4; D remains ambiguous. The CDR3 sequence is 16 residues long. V shed 2 bases and J shed 10 bases, with 21 bases lying between them. In germline, CDR1 is SGDLS, CDR2 YYNGEE.

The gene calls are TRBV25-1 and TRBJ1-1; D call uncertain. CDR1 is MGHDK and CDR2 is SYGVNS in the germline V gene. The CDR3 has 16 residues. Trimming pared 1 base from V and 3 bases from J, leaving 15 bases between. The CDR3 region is CASSEFGVTGYTEAFF. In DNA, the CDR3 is TGTGCCAGCAGTGAATTCGGGGTCACTGGGTACACTGAAGCTTTCTTT.

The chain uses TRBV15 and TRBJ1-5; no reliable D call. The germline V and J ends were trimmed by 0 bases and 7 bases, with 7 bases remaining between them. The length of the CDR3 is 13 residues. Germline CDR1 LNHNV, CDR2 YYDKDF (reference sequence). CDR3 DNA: TGTGCCACCAGCAGAGATACGGGGCAGCCCCAGCATTTT. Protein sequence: CATSRDTGQPQHF.

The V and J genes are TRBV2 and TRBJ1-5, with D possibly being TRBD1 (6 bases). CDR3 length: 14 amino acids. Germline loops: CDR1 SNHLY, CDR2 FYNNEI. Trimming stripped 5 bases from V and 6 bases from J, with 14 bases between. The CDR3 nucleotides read TGTGCCAGCAGTTTAGGACAGTCGGGTCAGCCCCAGCATTTT. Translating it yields CASSLGQSGQPQHF.

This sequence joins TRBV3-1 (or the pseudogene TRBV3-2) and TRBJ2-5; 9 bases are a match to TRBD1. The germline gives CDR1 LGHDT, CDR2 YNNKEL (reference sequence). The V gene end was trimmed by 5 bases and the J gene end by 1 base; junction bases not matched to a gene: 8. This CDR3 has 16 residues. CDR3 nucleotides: TGTGCCAGCAGCTCTTGGACAGGGGCCCTCCAAGAGACCCAGTACTTC. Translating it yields CASSSWTGALQETQYF.

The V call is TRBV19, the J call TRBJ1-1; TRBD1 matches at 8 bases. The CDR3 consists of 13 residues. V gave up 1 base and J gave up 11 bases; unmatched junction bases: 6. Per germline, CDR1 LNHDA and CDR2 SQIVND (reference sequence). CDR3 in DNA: TGTGCCAGTAGTATAGTCGCAGGGGGCTTGGCTTTCTTT. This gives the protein CASSIVAGGLAFF.

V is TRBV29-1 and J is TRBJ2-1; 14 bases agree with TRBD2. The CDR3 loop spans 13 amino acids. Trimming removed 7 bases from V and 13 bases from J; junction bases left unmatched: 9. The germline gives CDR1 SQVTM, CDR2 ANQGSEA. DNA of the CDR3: TGCAGCGCTCAAAGACTAGCGGGGGGGGAACAGTTCTTC. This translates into CSAQRLAGGEQFF.

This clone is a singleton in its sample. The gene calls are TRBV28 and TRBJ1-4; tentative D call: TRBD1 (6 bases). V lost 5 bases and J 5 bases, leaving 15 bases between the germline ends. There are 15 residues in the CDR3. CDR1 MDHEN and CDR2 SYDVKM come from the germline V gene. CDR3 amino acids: CASSGWTVPNEKLFF. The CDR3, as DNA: TGTGCCAGCAGTGGATGGACAGTGCCAAATGAAAAACTGTTTTTT. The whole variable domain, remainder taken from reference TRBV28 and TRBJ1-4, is DVKVTQSSRYLVKRTGEKVFLECVQDMDHENMFWYRQDPGLGLRLIYFSYDVKMKEKGDIPEGYSVSREKKERFSLILESASTNQTSMYLCASSGWTVPNEKLFFGSGTQLSVL.

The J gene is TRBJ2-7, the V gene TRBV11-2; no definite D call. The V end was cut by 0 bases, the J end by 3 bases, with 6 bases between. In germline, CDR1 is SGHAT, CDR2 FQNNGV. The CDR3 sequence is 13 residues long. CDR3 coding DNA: TGTGCCAGCAGCTTAGATAGTGGCTACGAGCAGTACGTC. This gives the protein CASSLDSGYEQYV.